This entry lists 21 T cell receptor beta chains sequenced from one sample in a study of T cell responses to AZD1222 COVID-19 vaccine. Generated by immunoSEQ multiplex PCR, the TCRdb table keeps only in-frame clones and is missing some. The sample lists roughly 170,000 clones; 94% were seen once. The starting material was peripheral blood, obtained 28 days after the second AZD1222 dose. These receptors were taken from an adult who received the AZD1222 COVID-19 vaccine.

The chain employs TRBV5-1 and TRBJ1-1; tentatively, D is TRBD1 (6 bases). The CDR3 loop spans 13 amino acids. The V gene lost 4 bases and the J gene lost 1 base, with 8 bases spanning the gap. Germline CDR1 reads SGHRS; CDR2 reads YFSETQ. CDR3 protein: CASSRGANTEAFF. CDR3 sequence (DNA): TGCGCCAGCAGCAGGGGGGCGAACACTGAAGCTTTCTTT.

This rearrangement joins TRBV27 to TRBJ1-5; perhaps TRBD1 as D (5 bases). The V and J ends lost 2 bases and 2 bases respectively, with 10 bases between them. From germline, CDR1 is MNHEY and CDR2 SMNVEV (reference sequence). The CDR3 extends over 15 amino acids. In DNA, the CDR3 is TGTGCCAGCAGTTTAGGGACCCTCGGCAATCAGCCCCAGCATTTT. Its protein product is CASSLGTLGNQPQHF.

The rearrangement joins TRBV5-4 to TRBJ2-7; tentative D call: TRBD2 (6 bases). The CDR3 has 12 residues. V lost 5 bases and J 4 bases, leaving 10 bases between the germline ends. Germline CDR1 SGHNT, CDR2 YYREEE (reference sequence). The CDR3 protein is CASSLSGYEQYF. The CDR3, as DNA: TGTGCCAGCAGTCTTAGCGGTTACGAGCAGTACTTC.

The rearrangement links TRBV4-3 to TRBJ1-5; 9 positions match TRBD1. Germline V gives CDR1 LGHNA, CDR2 YSLEER. Germline trimming cut 1 base from V and 4 bases from J; bases unmatched to any gene: 2. The CDR3 is made up of 15 amino acids. The CDR3, as DNA: TGCGCCAGCAGCCAAGGGACAGGGGCTAATCAGCCCCAGCATTTT. This sequence encodes CASSQGTGANQPQHF.

V gene TRBV5-8 combines with J gene TRBJ1-6; TRBD1 is a possible D gene (6 bases). V shed 2 bases and J shed 9 bases, with 21 bases lying between them. The germline V gene encodes CDR1 SGHTS and CDR2 YDEGEE. The CDR3 is 17 amino acids. The CDR3 loop reads CASSLTAGGDSASPLHF. The CDR3 DNA follows: TGTGCCAGCAGCTTAACGGCTGGGGGCGACTCGGCTTCACCCCTCCACTTT.

The chain combines TRBV23-1 with TRBJ2-7, with 7 nucleotides matching TRBD1. TRBV23-1 counts as an open reading frame of uncertain function. The trim removed 4 bases at V and 0 bases at J, leaving 6 bases unmatched. The CDR3 extends over 15 amino acids. The CDR3 is CASSRGGDSSYEQYF. CDR3 in DNA: TGCGCCAGCAGTCGAGGGGGCGATAGCTCCTACGAGCAGTACTTC.

The V and J genes are TRBV6-1 and TRBJ1-5; D is perhaps TRBD1 (6 bases). This CDR3 has 16 residues. V lost 2 bases, J lost 5 bases, and 16 bases lay in between. The germline V gene has CDR1 MNHNS and CDR2 SASEGT. CDR3 in amino acids: CASSERRQGSDQPQHF. In nucleotides, the CDR3 is TGTGCCAGCAGTGAACGGCGTCAGGGGTCTGATCAGCCCCAGCATTTT.

CDR3 bases: TGTGCCAGCAGCAGACCGGGACAGGGGCCATCCTACGAGCAGTACTTC. Its protein product is CASSRPGQGPSYEQYF. The rearrangement joins TRBV5-4 to TRBJ2-7, with 10 bases aligning to TRBD1. The trim removed 4 bases at V and 1 base at J, leaving 8 bases unmatched. The germline CDR1 and CDR2 sequences are SGHNT and YYREEE (reference sequence). The CDR3 is made up of 16 amino acids.

This clone turned up a few times. The chain couples TRBV19 to TRBJ2-3, with TRBD2 matching 9 bases. The CDR3 runs 15 residues. In germline, CDR1 is LNHDA, CDR2 SQIVND (reference sequence). With V trimmed by 5 bases and J by 4 bases, 7 bases remained unmatched. As DNA, the CDR3 is TGTGCCAGTAGTGGCGGGGGGGCCTTCCCAGATACGCAGTATTTT. Protein sequence: CASSGGGAFPDTQYF. Full variable domain (outside the CDR3, taken from reference TRBV19 and TRBJ2-3): DGGITQSPKYLFRKEGQNVTLSCEQNLNHDAMYWYRQDPGQGLRLIYYSQIVNDFQKGDIAEGYSVSREKKESFPLTVTSAQKNPTAFYLCASSGGGAFPDTQYFGPGTRLTVL.

The genes are TRBV2 and TRBJ2-1; D tentatively fits TRBD1 or TRBD2 (5 bases each). Per germline, CDR1 SNHLY and CDR2 FYNNEI. CDR3 size: 16 residues. CDR3 region: CAIRQRGRSSYNEQFF. In DNA form, the CDR3 reads TGTGCTATACGCCAAAGGGGACGAAGCTCCTACAATGAGCAGTTCTTC.

This rearrangement joins TRBV27 to TRBJ1-6, with D unclear. Germline lookup yields CDR1 MNHEY and CDR2 SMNVEV (reference sequence). This CDR3 is 15 amino acids long. Trimming cost V 7 bases and J 7 bases, with 17 bases left between them. The CDR3 DNA reads TGTGCCAGCACTACCGTCGTCGGTGGAAATTCACCCCTCCACTTT. Amino acids: CASTTVVGGNSPLHF.

This sequence joins TRBV5-4 and TRBJ2-1, with D unresolved. CDR1 is SGHNT and CDR2 is YYREEE in the germline V gene (reference sequence). This CDR3 spans 14 amino acids. Trimming removed 1 base at V and 8 bases at J, with 13 bases between. The CDR3 DNA reads TGTGCCAGCAGCTTGTTGGTAGGATCCGATGAGCAGTTCTTC. It is translated as CASSLLVGSDEQFF.

The chain recombines TRBV11-2 with TRBJ1-6; D ambiguous. V was clipped by 5 bases and J by 10 bases, with 21 bases between them. The CDR3 is made up of 16 amino acids. Per germline, CDR1 SGHAT and CDR2 FQNNGV. CDR3 in DNA: TGTGCCAGCAGCCTCCTAAAGGAGGGAAGGCGGTCACCCCTCCACTTT. It is translated as CASSLLKEGRRSPLHF.

The chain uses TRBV2 and TRBJ1-1; D remains unclear. There are 14 residues in the CDR3. V was shortened by 2 bases and J by 2 bases, with 9 bases between the two germline ends. Germline V CDR1 and CDR2: SNHLY, FYNNEI. The CDR3 reads CASSEFPANTEAFF. CDR3 sequence (DNA): TGTGCCAGCAGTGAATTTCCAGCAAACACTGAAGCTTTCTTT.

The chain uses TRBV6-1 and TRBJ1-2; TRBD1 matches at 8 bases. This CDR3 comprises 15 residues. After removal of 2 bases from V and 2 bases from J, the junction contained 4 bases not matched to a gene. The germline CDR1 and CDR2 sequences are MNHNS and SASEGT. The CDR3 protein is CASSESRGPNYGYTF. The DNA for the CDR3 is TGTGCCAGCAGTGAAAGCAGGGGGCCCAACTATGGCTACACCTTC.

V is TRBV4-2 and J is TRBJ2-1; no definite D call. The V and J ends lost 0 bases and 0 bases respectively, with 9 bases between them. Looked up from germline, CDR1 is LGHNA and CDR2 is YNFKEQ. CDR3 size: 16 residues. CDR3 in amino acids: CASSQDGSASYNEQFF. The DNA for the CDR3 is TGTGCCAGCAGCCAAGATGGGTCAGCCTCCTACAATGAGCAGTTCTTC.

The genes are TRBV11-3 and TRBJ2-5; maybe TRBD2 (6 bases). Germline values: CDR1 SGHNT, CDR2 YENEEA. This CDR3 comprises 17 residues. Trimming removed 2 bases at V and 5 bases at J, with 21 bases between. The CDR3 sequence is CASSLPFGGAGWETQYF. The DNA for the CDR3 is TGTGCCAGCAGCTTACCGTTTGGAGGGGCTGGCTGGGAGACCCAGTACTTC. The variable domain in full, completed from reference TRBV11-3 and TRBJ2-5, reads EAGVVQSPRYKIIEKKQPVAFWCNPISGHNTLYWYLQNLGQGPELLIRYENEEAVDDSQLPKDRFSAERLKGVDSTLKIQPAELGDSAVYLCASSLPFGGAGWETQYFGPGTRLLVL.

The V call is TRBV7-3, the J call TRBJ2-1, with D hard to call. This CDR3 is built from 13 residues. Trimming removed 4 bases at V and 9 bases at J, with 13 bases between. The germline gives CDR1 SGHTA, CDR2 FQGTGA. This CDR3 is CASSSSGVTEQFF. The CDR3 DNA reads TGTGCCAGCAGCTCCAGTGGGGTGACTGAGCAGTTCTTC.

This chain uses TRBV28 with TRBJ2-1, with D unresolved. Germline values: CDR1 MDHEN, CDR2 SYDVKM. V gave up 10 bases and J gave up 1 base, with 11 bases separating them. CDR3 length: 13 residues. The CDR3 region has the DNA TGTGCCACCGATGTCAGTTCCTACAATGAGCAGTTCTTC. As protein: CATDVSSYNEQFF.

The chain couples TRBV5-4 to TRBJ2-7; 7 bases agree with TRBD2. The J segment lost 10 bases and the V segment lost 0 bases, leaving 10 bases of the junction unmatched. Germline loops: CDR1 SGHNT, CDR2 YYREEE (reference sequence). This CDR3 is built from 14 residues. CDR3 sequence (DNA): TGTGCCAGCAGCTTGGGCGGGAGTTCGGCGCGACAGTACTTC. Protein sequence: CASSLGGSSARQYF.

The table lists this clone with a count of one. The chain carries TRBV5-1 and TRBJ1-1; no reliable D call. CDR1 and CDR2 from the germline V gene are SGHRS and YFSETQ. The V and J ends lost 1 base and 1 base respectively, with 5 bases between them. The CDR3 runs to 13 residues. The CDR3 DNA reads as TGCGCCAGCAGCTTGTGGCAGAACACTGAAGCTTTCTTT. It is translated as CASSLWQNTEAFF.